The rows below give T cell receptor beta chains drawn from one sample of a study of shared clonotypes between healthy human individuals. Measured with immunoSEQ multiplex PCR; TCRdb has only the in-frame clones, and not every one. This table holds around 600,000 clones, 97% found once. The sequenced sample was naive CD4+ T cells sorted from blood. The receptors were gathered from a woman aged 25 to 45 in good health. The CDR3 runs from the conserved cysteine through the conserved F or W. Each record gives: CDR3 length, V gene, clone size, D gene, J gene, CDR3 protein, CDR3 DNA. A D gene is named only where the DNA matches it firmly. Size values are once, few and many counts, or a class for expanded clones, and some rows have none.

length: 14
V: TRBV28
size: -
D: -
J: TRBJ1-5
CDR3: CASRLALEDQPQHF
DNA: TGTGCCAGCAGGCTAGCCCTAGAGGATCAGCCCCAGCATTTT

length: 13
V: TRBV6-5
size: -
D: -
J: TRBJ1-1
CDR3: CASSNRVGTEAFF
DNA: TGTGCCAGCAGCAACAGGGTGGGGACTGAAGCTTTCTTT

length: 13
V: TRBV29-1
size: -
D: TRBD2
J: TRBJ2-7
CDR3: CSIRLAGAGEQYF
DNA: TGCAGCATCCGACTAGCGGGAGCTGGAGAGCAGTACTTC

length: 17
V: TRBV5-1
size: -
D: TRBD2
J: TRBJ2-1
CDR3: CASSSLPRGRVGREQFF
DNA: TGCGCCAGCAGCTCACTCCCTCGCGGGAGGGTTGGGCGAGAGCAGTTCTTC

length: 15
V: TRBV5-1
size: -
D: -
J: TRBJ2-1
CDR3: CASSNRGDSYNEQFF
DNA: TGCGCCAGCAGCAATAGAGGGGATTCCTACAATGAGCAGTTCTTC

length: 17
V: TRBV29-1
size: -
D: TRBD2
J: TRBJ2-5
CDR3: CSVVGASGRGKRETQYF
DNA: TGCAGCGTTGTAGGGGCTAGCGGGAGGGGGAAGAGGGAGACCCAGTACTTC

length: 16
V: TRBV11-2
size: -
D: -
J: TRBJ1-2
CDR3: CASSGSGTKKVYGYTF
DNA: TGTGCCAGCAGCGGATCCGGGACCAAGAAGGTGTATGGCTACACCTTC

length: 13
V: TRBV6-5
size: -
D: -
J: TRBJ1-3
CDR3: CASSSQAGNTIYF
DNA: TGTGCCAGCAGTTCCCAGGCTGGAAACACCATATATTTT

length: 10
V: TRBV20-1
size: -
D: -
J: TRBJ2-3
CDR3: CSAANNTQYF
DNA: TGCAGTGCTGCCAACAATACGCAGTATTTT

length: 15
V: TRBV5-1
size: -
D: -
J: TRBJ1-1
CDR3: CASSLADRMNTEAFF
DNA: TGCGCCAGCAGCTTGGCCGACAGAATGAACACTGAAGCTTTCTTT

length: 16
V: TRBV28
size: -
D: -
J: TRBJ2-6
CDR3: CASSTYRVSGANVLTF
DNA: TGTGCCAGCAGTACGTACAGGGTCTCTGGGGCCAACGTCCTGACTTTC

length: 15
V: TRBV25-1
size: -
D: TRBD1
J: TRBJ1-5
CDR3: CASSGMTGENQPQHF
DNA: TGTGCCAGCAGTGGAATGACAGGGGAAAATCAGCCCCAGCATTTT

length: 12
V: TRBV27
size: -
D: TRBD1
J: TRBJ1-1
CDR3: CASSRQGAEAFF
DNA: TGTGCCAGCAGTCGACAGGGGGCTGAAGCTTTCTTT

length: 16
V: TRBV18
size: -
D: TRBD1
J: TRBJ1-2
CDR3: CASSPGRDREGYGYTF
DNA: TGTGCCAGCTCCCCCGGCCGGGACAGGGAGGGCTATGGCTACACCTTC

length: 14
V: TRBV30
size: -
D: TRBD1
J: TRBJ2-7
CDR3: CAWASGTGSYEQYF
DNA: TGTGCCTGGGCCTCCGGGACAGGGTCCTACGAGCAGTACTTC

length: 14
V: TRBV19
size: once
D: TRBD1
J: TRBJ2-7
CDR3: CASSWGQGAYEQYF
DNA: TGTGCCAGTAGTTGGGGACAGGGGGCCTACGAGCAGTACTTC

length: 12
V: TRBV29-1
size: -
D: -
J: TRBJ1-1
CDR3: CSVGRLNTEAFF
DNA: TGCAGCGTTGGAAGGTTGAACACTGAAGCTTTCTTT

length: 15
V: TRBV28
size: -
D: -
J: TRBJ1-4
CDR3: CASSSVAGAREKLFF
DNA: TGTGCCAGCAGTTCAGTGGCCGGGGCGCGTGAAAAACTGTTTTTT

length: 17
V: TRBV28
size: -
D: -
J: TRBJ1-5
CDR3: CASSARREFRLNQPQHF
DNA: TGTGCCAGCAGCGCACGGAGGGAATTCCGCCTTAATCAGCCCCAGCATTTT

length: 15
V: TRBV28
size: -
D: TRBD1
J: TRBJ1-5
CDR3: CASSSPGQGYQPQHF
DNA: TGTGCCAGCAGTTCGCCGGGACAGGGCTATCAGCCCCAGCATTTT

length: 13
V: TRBV27
size: -
D: -
J: TRBJ2-2
CDR3: CASSSRTRGELFF
DNA: TGTGCCAGCAGTTCCCGGACCAGGGGGGAGCTGTTTTTT

length: 13
V: TRBV7-3
size: -
D: -
J: TRBJ2-3
CDR3: CASSSYDADTQYF
DNA: TGTGCCAGCAGCTCCTATGATGCGGATACGCAGTATTTT

length: 13
V: TRBV6-5
size: -
D: -
J: TRBJ2-5
CDR3: CASSYSTGSAQYF
DNA: TGTGCCAGCAGTTACTCTACCGGGTCGGCCCAGTACTTC

length: 13
V: TRBV2
size: -
D: TRBD2
J: TRBJ2-3
CDR3: CASSSGGTDTQYF
DNA: TGTGCCAGCAGCAGCGGGGGCACAGATACGCAGTATTTT

length: 13
V: TRBV7-6
size: -
D: -
J: TRBJ1-6
CDR3: CASRSVGNSPLHF
DNA: TGTGCCAGCAGGTCGGTGGGAAATTCACCCCTCCACTTT

length: 16
V: TRBV2
size: -
D: TRBD1
J: TRBJ1-5
CDR3: CASRVRDSPSNQPQHF
DNA: TGTGCCAGCAGAGTCCGGGACAGCCCTAGCAATCAGCCCCAGCATTTT

length: 16
V: TRBV28
size: -
D: TRBD2
J: TRBJ2-4
CDR3: CASSPGLAGAGNIQYF
DNA: TGTGCCAGCAGTCCAGGACTAGCGGGAGCAGGAAACATTCAGTACTTC

length: 13
V: TRBV6-5
size: -
D: TRBD2
J: TRBJ2-2
CDR3: CASLAGGAGELFF
DNA: TGTGCCAGCCTAGCCGGGGGGGCCGGGGAGCTGTTTTTT

length: 15
V: TRBV27
size: once
D: TRBD1
J: TRBJ1-5
CDR3: CASSLLGQLNQPQHF
DNA: TGTGCCAGCAGTTTACTGGGACAGCTGAATCAGCCCCAGCATTTT

length: 12
V: TRBV5-4
size: -
D: -
J: TRBJ2-3
CDR3: CASSLESDTQYF
DNA: TGTGCCAGCAGCCTCGAATCAGATACGCAGTATTTT

length: 13
V: TRBV2
size: -
D: -
J: TRBJ1-1
CDR3: CASRGAGMTEAFF
DNA: TGTGCCAGCAGAGGGGCCGGGATGACTGAAGCTTTCTTT

length: 19
V: TRBV9
size: once
D: TRBD2
J: TRBJ2-7
CDR3: CASSVGPTLKRERPYEQYF
DNA: TGTGCCAGCAGCGTAGGCCCCACCTTGAAGCGGGAGAGACCTTACGAGCAGTACTTC

length: 13
V: TRBV11-3
size: -
D: -
J: TRBJ2-7
CDR3: CASSSYLYNEQYF
DNA: TGTGCCAGCAGCTCCTACTTATATAACGAGCAGTACTTC

length: 13
V: TRBV9
size: -
D: -
J: TRBJ2-7
CDR3: CASSLGDSYEQYF
DNA: TGTGCCAGCTCCTTAGGGGATTCCTACGAGCAGTACTTC

length: 15
V: TRBV28
size: -
D: -
J: TRBJ2-1
CDR3: CASFPGPRKLNEQFF
DNA: TGTGCCAGCTTCCCAGGTCCAAGAAAGCTCAATGAGCAGTTCTTC

length: 14
V: TRBV11-2
size: -
D: -
J: TRBJ1-1
CDR3: CASSLARGNTEAFF
DNA: TGTGCCAGCAGCTTAGCCAGAGGGAACACTGAAGCTTTCTTT

length: 16
V: TRBV19
size: -
D: TRBD2
J: TRBJ2-1
CDR3: CASTKGSGRGYNEQFF
DNA: TGTGCCAGTACCAAAGGGAGCGGGAGAGGTTACAATGAGCAGTTCTTC

length: 11
V: TRBV5-6
size: -
D: -
J: TRBJ2-1
CDR3: CASSLWNEQFF
DNA: TGTGCCAGCAGCTTATGGAATGAGCAGTTCTTC

length: 13
V: TRBV28
size: -
D: -
J: TRBJ1-2
CDR3: CASSVEVVWGYTF
DNA: TGTGCCAGCAGCGTTGAAGTTGTTTGGGGCTACACCTTC

length: 13
V: TRBV7-2
size: few
D: -
J: TRBJ1-1
CDR3: CASSPNTNTEAFF
DNA: TGTGCCAGCAGCCCAAATACGAACACTGAAGCTTTCTTT

length: 15
V: TRBV6-5
size: -
D: -
J: TRBJ2-6
CDR3: CASSYSGTGANVLTF
DNA: TGTGCCAGCAGTTACTCAGGGACCGGGGCCAACGTCCTGACTTTC

length: 15
V: TRBV7-6
size: once
D: TRBD2
J: TRBJ2-1
CDR3: CASSPRPGTSLEQFF
DNA: TGTGCCAGCAGCCCCCGTCCCGGGACTAGCTTGGAGCAGTTCTTC

length: 19
V: TRBV5-6
size: -
D: -
J: TRBJ2-2
CDR3: CASSILIVSGATNTGELFF
DNA: TGTGCCAGCAGCATCCTCATCGTCTCGGGAGCCACGAACACCGGGGAGCTGTTTTTT

length: 15
V: TRBV2
size: -
D: TRBD2
J: TRBJ2-2
CDR3: CASSGTSENTGELFF
DNA: TGTGCCAGCAGCGGGACTAGCGAGAACACCGGGGAGCTGTTTTTT